These 20 T cell receptor beta chains came from one sample sequenced in a study of blood T cell repertoires in COVID-19. Sequencing was performed with immunoSEQ multiplex PCR; in TCRdb, only in-frame clones are kept and a portion is missing. The table has about 98,000 clones, around 72% seen once. The sequencing sample was made of peripheral blood. The receptors were gathered from a man between 65 and 80 years old with acute or convalescent COVID-19.

This chain links TRBV5-4 with TRBJ2-3; D remains ambiguous. CDR1 and CDR2 from the germline V gene are SGHNT and YYREEE (reference sequence). CDR3 length equals 14 residues. Trimming left V 2 bases short and J 0 bases short, with 7 bases between. CDR3 protein: CASSFPTSTDTQYF. CDR3 DNA: TGTGCCAGCAGCTTTCCGACTAGCACAGATACGCAGTATTTT.

The rearrangement uses TRBV6-5 and TRBJ2-7, with D possibly matching TRBD2 (5 bases). Trimming pared 6 bases from V and 3 bases from J, leaving 15 bases between. CDR1 MNHEY and CDR2 SVGAGI come from the germline V gene. This CDR3 has 14 residues. CDR3 in amino acids: CASRREGRVYEQYF. DNA for the CDR3: TGTGCCAGCAGGCGAGAGGGTCGGGTCTACGAGCAGTACTTC.

The V gene is TRBV3-1 (or the pseudogene TRBV3-2), the J gene TRBJ2-6, with unresolved D. CDR1 and CDR2 from the germline V gene are LGHDT and YNNKEL (reference sequence). This CDR3 region has 17 residues. Trimming shortened V by 2 bases and J by 0 bases, and 11 bases separated the two germline ends. Here the CDR3 DNA reads TGTGCCAGCAGCCAATTTGGGCCTGGCTCTGGGGCCAACGTCCTGACTTTC. Its protein product is CASSQFGPGSGANVLTF.

This clone turned up a few times. The gene calls are TRBV11-2 and TRBJ2-1, with TRBD2 matching 10 bases. The ends lost 3 bases at V and 2 bases at J; junction bases unmatched: 1. The CDR3 totals 15 residues. CDR1 and CDR2 (germline): SGHAT, FQNNGV. Here the CDR3 reads CASSFTSGTYNEQFF. The CDR3 DNA sequence: TGTGCCAGCAGCTTTACTAGCGGGACCTACAATGAGCAGTTCTTC.

This sequence joins TRBV11-1 and TRBJ2-5, with 9 bases lining up with TRBD2. CDR1 is SGHAT, CDR2 FQDESV, per germline (reference sequence). V lost 0 bases to trimming and J lost 1 base; unmatched junction nucleotides: 9. This CDR3 contains 18 residues. The CDR3 coding sequence is TGTGCCAGCAGCTTAGCGCCCCCGGGGCGGGAGGGCCAAGAGACCCAGTACTTC. Translated: CASSLAPPGREGQETQYF.

This chain uses TRBV24-1 with TRBJ2-1, with a weak D call TRBD2 (5 bases). This CDR3 is 16 amino acids long. Trimming stripped 3 bases from V and 8 bases from J, with 19 bases between. Germline V CDR1 and CDR2: KGHDR, SFDVKD. CDR3 DNA sequence: TGTGCCACCAGTGATCCGCAGAGGGAGCAATTAGATGAGCAGTTCTTC. Translating gives CATSDPQREQLDEQFF.

This clone was recorded a few times. The chain combines TRBV7-3 with TRBJ2-6, with 11 nucleotides matching TRBD2. Germline-derived CDR1 and CDR2 are SGHTA and FQGTGA. CDR3 length equals 18 residues. With V trimmed by 1 base and J by 0 bases, 2 bases remained unmatched. The CDR3 region has the DNA TGTGCCAGCAGCTTAAACCTAGCGGGAGGCTCTGGGGCCAACGTCCTGACTTTC. Protein: CASSLNLAGGSGANVLTF.

V gene TRBV6-4 combines with J gene TRBJ2-1, with 10 nucleotides matching TRBD2. Germline V gene data show CDR1 as MRHNA and CDR2 as SNTAGT. V trimming: 6 bases; J trimming: 2 bases; junction bases outside the gene matches: 4. CDR3 length: 15 amino acids. The CDR3 is CASSQLAGAYNEQFF. The CDR3 region has the DNA TGTGCCAGCAGCCAGCTAGCGGGGGCCTACAATGAGCAGTTCTTC.

The chain recombines TRBV6-5 with TRBJ2-5; D is unclear. The CDR3 is 12 amino acids. Germline CDR1 is MNHEY and CDR2 is SVGAGI. The V gene lost 2 bases and the J gene lost 4 bases, with 5 bases spanning the gap. CDR3 region: CASSYARETQYF. The CDR3 DNA is TGTGCCAGCAGTTACGCCAGAGAGACCCAGTACTTC.

About this clone: A junction end diverges from the germline sequence, so it may reflect a read error. J is TRBJ2-5 and V is TRBV7-7; 8 nucleotides match TRBD2. Germline CDR1 and CDR2: SSHAT and FNYEAQ (reference sequence). This CDR3 region has 18 residues. CDR3 bases: TGTGCTAGCAGCTTAGAGCCCAGGGTTAGCGGGATACAGGAGACCCAGTACTTC. It codes for CASSLEPRVSGIQETQYF.

This clone has just a few counts. The chain links TRBV20-1 to TRBJ2-7, with 15 nucleotides matching TRBD2. J gave up 11 bases and V 8 bases, and 4 bases lay outside the gene matches. The CDR3 is 11 residues long. Per the germline V gene, CDR1 is DFQATT and CDR2 is SNEGSKA (reference sequence). The CDR3 nucleotides read TGCAGTCTGGGACTAGCGGGAGGCAAGTACTTC. This encodes CSLGLAGGKYF.

The rearrangement links TRBV7-3 to TRBJ2-3, with 7 bases matching TRBD2. CDR3 size: 13 residues. Germline CDR1 is SGHTA and CDR2 is FQGTGA. Trimming cost V 5 bases and J 5 bases; bases outside gene matches: 4. As DNA, the CDR3 is TGTGCCAGCAGCAGGAGGGAGGGAGATACGCAGTATTTT. It encodes CASSRREGDTQYF. The full variable domain, rest sourced from reference TRBV7-3 and TRBJ2-3, is GAGVSQTPSNKVTEKGKYVELRCDPISGHTALYWYRQSLGQGPEFLIYFQGTGAADDSGLPNDRFFAVRPEGSVSTLKIQRTERGDSAVYLCASSRREGDTQYFGPGTRLTVL.

The chain combines TRBV24-1 with TRBJ2-7; D may be TRBD2 (6 bases). Germline CDR1 reads KGHDR; CDR2 reads SFDVKD. V was clipped by 1 base and J by 6 bases, with 21 bases between them. There are 17 residues in the CDR3. CDR3 region: CATSDFSPTTGGIEQYF. DNA of the CDR3: TGTGCCACCAGTGATTTTTCCCCCACAACTGGGGGGATCGAGCAGTACTTC.

The V call is TRBV30, the J call TRBJ2-1, with a possible D match to TRBD1 (6 bases). The CDR3 is 14 amino acids. The V and J ends lost 0 bases and 6 bases respectively, with 12 bases between them. CDR1 is GTSNPN, CDR2 SVGIG, per germline (reference sequence). The CDR3 DNA reads TGTGCCTGGAGTGTATCAGGGGCATCCAATGAGCAGTTCTTC. Amino acid sequence: CAWSVSGASNEQFF.

The rearrangement joins TRBV5-4 to TRBJ1-2; tentative D call: TRBD1 (5 bases). V dropped 4 bases and J dropped 4 bases, with 8 bases sitting between them. This CDR3 is 12 amino acids long. The germline V gene encodes CDR1 SGHNT and CDR2 YYREEE (reference sequence). As DNA, the CDR3 is TGTGCCAGCAGCCCGGACATCTATGGCTACACCTTC. Encoded protein: CASSPDIYGYTF.

The chain has TRBV5-4 and TRBJ2-3, with 8 positions matching TRBD1. V lost 4 bases to trimming and J lost 1 base; unmatched junction nucleotides: 5. CDR3 length equals 15 residues. Germline CDR1 and CDR2: SGHNT and YYREEE (reference sequence). CDR3 amino acids: CASSPRQGRTDTQYF. In DNA, the CDR3 is TGTGCCAGCAGCCCGAGACAGGGGCGCACAGATACGCAGTATTTT.

The chain joins TRBV14 to TRBJ2-2, with 11 bases that match TRBD2. Looked up from germline, CDR1 is SGHDN and CDR2 is FVKESK. Trimming removed 3 bases from V and 3 bases from J; junction bases left unmatched: 15. The CDR3 sequence is 20 residues long. CDR3 sequence: CASSHWGQLAGEEHTGELFF. CDR3 in DNA: TGTGCCAGCAGCCACTGGGGGCAACTAGCGGGAGAGGAGCACACCGGGGAGCTGTTTTTT.

This clone appeared a few times. The rearrangement links TRBV27 to TRBJ2-7, with TRBD1 matching 9 bases. The CDR3 consists of 15 residues. The V gene's germline CDR1 is MNHEY and CDR2 SMNVEV (reference sequence). V was pared by 8 bases and J by 4 bases, with 12 bases of the junction left unmatched. The CDR3 region is CASVRVGTGSYEQYF. The CDR3 region has the DNA TGTGCCAGCGTGAGGGTGGGGACAGGGTCTTACGAGCAGTACTTC.

J is TRBJ2-1 and V is TRBV5-4; 8 bases are shared with TRBD2. V trimming: 1 base; J trimming: 4 bases; junction bases outside the gene matches: 10. Looked up from germline, CDR1 is SGHNT and CDR2 is YYREEE (reference sequence). The CDR3 has 17 residues. CDR3 region: CASSLWVWASGYNEQFF. The DNA of the CDR3 is TGTGCCAGCAGCTTGTGGGTATGGGCTAGCGGGTACAATGAGCAGTTCTTC.

The J gene is TRBJ2-7, the V gene TRBV11-2; maybe TRBD1 (6 bases). The CDR3 has 18 amino acids. V lost 4 bases and J 3 bases, leaving 25 bases between the germline ends. The V gene's germline CDR1 is SGHAT and CDR2 FQNNGV. The CDR3 here is CASSSQYYRAPTLYEQYF. CDR3 sequence (DNA): TGTGCCAGCAGCTCTCAATATTACAGGGCTCCGACGCTCTACGAGCAGTACTTC.